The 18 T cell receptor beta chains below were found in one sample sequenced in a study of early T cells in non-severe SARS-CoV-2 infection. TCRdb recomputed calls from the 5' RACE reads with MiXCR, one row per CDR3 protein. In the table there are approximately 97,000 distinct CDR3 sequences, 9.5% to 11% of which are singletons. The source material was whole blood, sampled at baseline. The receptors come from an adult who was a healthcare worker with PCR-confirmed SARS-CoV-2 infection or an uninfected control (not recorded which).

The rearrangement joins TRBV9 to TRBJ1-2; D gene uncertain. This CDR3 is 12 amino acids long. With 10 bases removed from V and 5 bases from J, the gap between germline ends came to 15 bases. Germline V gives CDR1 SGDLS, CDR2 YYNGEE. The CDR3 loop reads CAGSRTFYGYTF. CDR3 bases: TGTGCCGGCTCCCGCACTTTTTATGGCTACACCTTC.

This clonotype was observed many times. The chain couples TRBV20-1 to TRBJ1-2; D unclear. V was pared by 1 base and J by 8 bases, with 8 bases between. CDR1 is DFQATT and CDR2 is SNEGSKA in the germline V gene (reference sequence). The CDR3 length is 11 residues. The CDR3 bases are TGCAGTGCTAGAGGGCAGCGGGGCTACACCTTC. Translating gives CSARGQRGYTF.

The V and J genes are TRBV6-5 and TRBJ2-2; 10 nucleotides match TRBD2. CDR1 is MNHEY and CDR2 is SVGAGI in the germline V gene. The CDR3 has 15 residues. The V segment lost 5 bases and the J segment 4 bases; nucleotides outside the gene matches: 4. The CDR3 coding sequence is TGTGCCAGCAGTCGACGACTAGCGGGCACCGGGGAGCTGTTTTTT. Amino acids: CASSRRLAGTGELFF.

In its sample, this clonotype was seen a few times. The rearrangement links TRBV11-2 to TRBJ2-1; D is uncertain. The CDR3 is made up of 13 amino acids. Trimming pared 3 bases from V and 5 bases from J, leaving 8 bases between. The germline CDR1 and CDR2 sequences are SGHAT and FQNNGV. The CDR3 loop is CASSLDGNNEQFF. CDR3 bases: TGTGCCAGCAGCTTGGATGGAAACAATGAGCAGTTCTTC.

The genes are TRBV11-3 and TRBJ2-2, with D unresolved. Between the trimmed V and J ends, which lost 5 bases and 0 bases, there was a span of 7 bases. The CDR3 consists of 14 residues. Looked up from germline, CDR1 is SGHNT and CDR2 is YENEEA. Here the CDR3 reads CASSVAANTGELFF. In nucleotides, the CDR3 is TGTGCCAGCAGCGTTGCGGCGAACACCGGGGAGCTGTTTTTT.

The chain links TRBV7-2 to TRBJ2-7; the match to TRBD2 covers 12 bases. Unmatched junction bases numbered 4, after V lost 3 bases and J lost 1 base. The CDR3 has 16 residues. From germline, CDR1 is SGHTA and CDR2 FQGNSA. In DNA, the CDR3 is TGTGCCAGCAGCTTGAGACTAGCGGGGGCGTCCTACGAGCAGTACTTC. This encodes CASSLRLAGASYEQYF.

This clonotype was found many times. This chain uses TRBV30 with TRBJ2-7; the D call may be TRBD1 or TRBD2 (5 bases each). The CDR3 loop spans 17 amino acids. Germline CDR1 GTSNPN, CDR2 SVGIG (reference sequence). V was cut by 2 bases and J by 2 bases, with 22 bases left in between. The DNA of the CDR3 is TGTGCCTGGAGTTTTCCGCCCCGACAGACTATGACCTACGAGCAGTACTTC. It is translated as CAWSFPPRQTMTYEQYF.

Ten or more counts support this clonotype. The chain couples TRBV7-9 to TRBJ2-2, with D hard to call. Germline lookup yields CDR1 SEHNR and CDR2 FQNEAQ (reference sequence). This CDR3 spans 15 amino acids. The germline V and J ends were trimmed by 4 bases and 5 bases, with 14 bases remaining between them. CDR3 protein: CASSSLDSRTGELFF. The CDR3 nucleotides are TGTGCCAGCAGCTCACTCGACTCCCGAACCGGGGAGCTGTTTTTT.

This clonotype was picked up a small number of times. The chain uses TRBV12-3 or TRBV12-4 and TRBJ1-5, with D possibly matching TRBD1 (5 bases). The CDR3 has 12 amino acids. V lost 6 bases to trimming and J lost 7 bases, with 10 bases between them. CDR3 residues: CASRGDRQPQHF. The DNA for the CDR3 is TGTGCCAGCAGGGGTGACAGACAGCCCCAGCATTTT.

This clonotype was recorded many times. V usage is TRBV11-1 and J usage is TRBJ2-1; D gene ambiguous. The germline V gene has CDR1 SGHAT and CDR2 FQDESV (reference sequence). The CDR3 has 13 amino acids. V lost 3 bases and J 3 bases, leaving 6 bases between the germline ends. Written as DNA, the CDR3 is TGTGCCAGCAGCTTCGATTACTACAATGAGCAGTTCTTC. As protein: CASSFDYYNEQFF.

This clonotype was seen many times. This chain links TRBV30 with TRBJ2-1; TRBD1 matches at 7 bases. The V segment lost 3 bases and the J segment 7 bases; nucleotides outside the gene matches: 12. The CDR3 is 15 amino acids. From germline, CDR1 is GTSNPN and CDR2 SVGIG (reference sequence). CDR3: CAWRAGTARINEQFF. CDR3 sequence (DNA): TGTGCCTGGAGAGCTGGGACAGCTAGGATTAATGAGCAGTTCTTC.

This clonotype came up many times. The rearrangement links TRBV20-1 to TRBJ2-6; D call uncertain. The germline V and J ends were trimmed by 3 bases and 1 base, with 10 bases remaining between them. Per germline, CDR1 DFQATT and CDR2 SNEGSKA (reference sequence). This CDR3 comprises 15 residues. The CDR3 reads CSARDALSGANVLTF. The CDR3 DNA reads TGCAGTGCTAGGGACGCCCTTTCTGGGGCCAACGTCCTGACTTTC.

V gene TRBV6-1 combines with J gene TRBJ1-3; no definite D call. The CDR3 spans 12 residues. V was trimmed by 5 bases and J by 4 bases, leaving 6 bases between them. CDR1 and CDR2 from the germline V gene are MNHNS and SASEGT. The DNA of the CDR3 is TGTGCCAGCAGTACGGACGGAAACACCATATATTTT. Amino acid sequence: CASSTDGNTIYF.

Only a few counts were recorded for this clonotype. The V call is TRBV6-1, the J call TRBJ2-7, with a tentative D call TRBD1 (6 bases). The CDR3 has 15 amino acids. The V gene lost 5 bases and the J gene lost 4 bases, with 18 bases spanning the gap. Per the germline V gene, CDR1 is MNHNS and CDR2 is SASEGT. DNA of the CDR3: TGTGCCAGCAGTAAAACAGACAGGTTTCAGTACGAGCAGTACTTC. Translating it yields CASSKTDRFQYEQYF.

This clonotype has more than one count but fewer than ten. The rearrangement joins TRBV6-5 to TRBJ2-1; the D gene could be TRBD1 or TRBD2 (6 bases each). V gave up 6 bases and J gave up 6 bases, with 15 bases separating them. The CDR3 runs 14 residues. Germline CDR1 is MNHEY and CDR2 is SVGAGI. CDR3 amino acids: CASSRGGPGNEQFF. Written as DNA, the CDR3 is TGTGCCAGCAGCCGTGGGGGGCCGGGCAATGAGCAGTTCTTC.

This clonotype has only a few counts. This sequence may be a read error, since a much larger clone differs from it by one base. The chain's CDR3 is CASSLARGTDTQYF. The CDR3 DNA reads as TGTGCCAGCAGCTTAGCGAGGGGCACAGATACGCAGTATTTT. The rearrangement links TRBV7-2 to TRBJ2-3; weak D call: TRBD2 (5 bases). The CDR3 runs to 14 residues. Germline V CDR1 and CDR2: SGHTA, FQGNSA. Trimming took off 0 bases at V and 1 base at J, with 5 bases between the two ends.

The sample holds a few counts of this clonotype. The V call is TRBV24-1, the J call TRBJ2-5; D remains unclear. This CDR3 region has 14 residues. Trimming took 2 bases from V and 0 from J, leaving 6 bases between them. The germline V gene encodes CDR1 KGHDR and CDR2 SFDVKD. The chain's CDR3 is CATSDSWDQETQYF. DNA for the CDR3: TGTGCCACCAGTGATTCGTGGGACCAAGAGACCCAGTACTTC.

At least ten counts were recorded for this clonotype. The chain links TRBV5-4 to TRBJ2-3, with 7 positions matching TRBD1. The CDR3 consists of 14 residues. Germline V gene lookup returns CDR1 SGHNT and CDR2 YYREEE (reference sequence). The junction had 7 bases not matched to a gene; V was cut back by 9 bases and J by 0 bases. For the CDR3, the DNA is TGTGCCACAGGGGGACCCTCTAGCACAGATACGCAGTATTTT. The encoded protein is CATGGPSSTDTQYF.